The 6 T cell receptor beta chains presented below share a single source sample, sequenced in a study of cytomegalovirus exposure and HLA in healthy donors. PCR was performed using 60 Vbeta and 13 Jbeta primers. Sequenced by immunoSEQ multiplex PCR; TCRdb stores in-frame clones only, minus some. This sample has about 200,000 clones, with more than 60% found just once. Material for sequencing was PBMCs. These receptors originate from a girl aged 2-10 years in good health and CMV-seronegative.

The chain recombines TRBV7-9 with TRBJ1-6, with D perhaps TRBD1 (6 bases). Germline values: CDR1 SEHNR, CDR2 FQNEAQ (reference sequence). The CDR3 is 13 amino acids. The V end was cut by 5 bases, the J end by 7 bases, with 9 bases between. The CDR3 spells CASSPDRNSPLHF. CDR3 DNA: TGTGCCAGCAGCCCGGACAGAAATTCACCCCTCCACTTT.

The CDR3 region has the DNA TGTGCCAGCAGCAACGACAGGAGCTCCTACAATGAGCAGTTCTTC. Encoded protein: CASSNDRSSYNEQFF. V and J are TRBV5-6 and TRBJ2-1; possible D gene TRBD1, 6 bases. The V end lost 4 bases, the J end lost 0 bases, and 11 bases lay between the germline ends. Germline values: CDR1 SGHDT, CDR2 YYEEEE. The CDR3 has 15 residues.

This chain connects TRBV6-6 to TRBJ1-1; unclear D gene. Trimming took off 5 bases at V and 6 bases at J, with 13 bases between the two ends. The CDR3 is made up of 13 amino acids. Germline CDR1 reads MNHNY; CDR2 reads SVGAGI (reference sequence). CDR3 nucleotide sequence: TGTGCCAGCAGTCCTGGCAATCTTCCTGAAGCTTTCTTT. It specifies CASSPGNLPEAFF.

This clone turned up a few times. J is TRBJ2-1 and V is TRBV19; tentatively, D is TRBD1 (6 bases). V gave up 5 bases and J gave up 10 bases, with 12 bases separating them. The CDR3 extends over 12 amino acids. Germline V gene sequence: CDR1 LNHDA, CDR2 SQIVND (reference sequence). The chain's CDR3 is CASSGGHQEQFF. Written as DNA, the CDR3 is TGTGCCAGTAGTGGGGGACACCAGGAGCAGTTCTTC.

The chain joins TRBV6-6 to TRBJ1-5, with 7 positions matching TRBD1. The length of the CDR3 is 14 residues. The V gene end was trimmed by 6 bases and the J gene end by 3 bases; junction bases not matched to a gene: 5. Germline V gene data show CDR1 as MNHNY and CDR2 as SVGAGI (reference sequence). CDR3 coding DNA: TGTGCCAGCAGCCGACAGGGATTCAATCAGCCCCAGCATTTT. Translated, it gives CASSRQGFNQPQHF.

In its sample, this clone was seen a few times. The rearrangement uses TRBV30 and TRBJ2-7; TRBD1 matches 7 bases. With 4 bases clipped from V and 2 bases from J, the junction kept 5 bases outside the gene matches. CDR3 length: 13 amino acids. Germline V gene data show CDR1 as GTSNPN and CDR2 as SVGIG (reference sequence). The CDR3 DNA sequence: TGTGCCTGGATGCCGACAGGGACCTACGAGCAGTACTTC. Translation: CAWMPTGTYEQYF.